The source of this T cell receptor beta chain is a study of control samples from healthy donors and cancer patients. There are 15 residues in the CDR3. V lost 4 bases to trimming and J lost 2 bases; unmatched junction nucleotides: 6. Some clones are missing from TCRdb's copy, which holds only in-frame ones; the method was immunoSEQ multiplex PCR. The sample includes 100,000 to 150,000 clones, 91% seen only once; the top ten take roughly 8.7%. The clonotype comes from a man between 18 and 29 years old in good health. This chain links TRBV5-7 with TRBJ2-1, with 7 nucleotides matching TRBD1. TRBV5-7 is an open reading frame, and its role is uncertain. What was sequenced was blood. CDR3: CASSGQVWAYNEQFF. DNA of the CDR3: TGTGCCAGCAGCGGACAGGTTTGGGCCTACAATGAGCAGTTCTTC.